The present TCR beta chain was sequenced within a study of T cell repertoires in cytomegalovirus infection. Overall study: CMV infection and matching HLA type were both indicated by public TCR beta signatures.

TCRdb re-called the reads with MiXCR, one entry per CDR3 protein. Among roughly 320,000 distinct CDR3 sequences listed, 8% to 10% were seen once. Regarding the study as a whole: Pooled public TCR beta family frequency picked out CMV carriers with the relevant HLA. Predominance within the ex vivo response was attributable to HLA-C-restricted CMV-specific TCR beta clonotypes.

This clonotype appeared many times. Its antigen is not identified. Germline loops: CDR1 SEHNR, CDR2 FQNEAQ (reference sequence). The CDR3 spans 13 residues. V was clipped by 5 bases and J by 2 bases, with 10 bases between them. This TCR was sampled from a human donor in good health (CMV status not recorded). Some clones in this sample may be carry-over from other donors' samples. The source material was PBMCs. The chain combines TRBV7-9 with TRBJ2-7, with D perhaps TRBD1 or TRBD2 (5 bases each). The CDR3 region is CASSQVGAYEQYV. In DNA, the CDR3 is TGTGCCAGCAGCCAAGTGGGGGCCTACGAGCAGTACGTC.